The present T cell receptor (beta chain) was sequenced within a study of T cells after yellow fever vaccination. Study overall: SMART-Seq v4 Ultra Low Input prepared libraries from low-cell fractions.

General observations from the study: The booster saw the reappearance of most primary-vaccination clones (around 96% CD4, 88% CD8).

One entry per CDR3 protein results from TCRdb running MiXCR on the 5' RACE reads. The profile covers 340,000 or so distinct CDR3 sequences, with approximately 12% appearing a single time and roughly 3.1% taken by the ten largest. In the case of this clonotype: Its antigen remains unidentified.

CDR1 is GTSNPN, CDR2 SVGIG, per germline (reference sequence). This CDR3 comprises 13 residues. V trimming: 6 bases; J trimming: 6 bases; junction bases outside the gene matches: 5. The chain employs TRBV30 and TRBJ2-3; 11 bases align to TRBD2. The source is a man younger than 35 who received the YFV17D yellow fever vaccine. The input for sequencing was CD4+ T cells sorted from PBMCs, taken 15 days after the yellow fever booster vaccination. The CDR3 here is CACSLAGADTQYF. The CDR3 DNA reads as TGTGCCTGTTCACTAGCGGGGGCGGATACGCAGTATTTT.